This TCR beta chain was recorded in a study of T cells expressing NK-cell markers. Study context: Sorted CD3+CD56+NKG2C+, CD3+CD56+NKG2C- and CD3+CD56-NKG2C+ T cells supplied TCR beta repertoires. Findings and caveats of the study: More than 5 donors carried dominant NKG2C+ clonotypes that made up roughly 1.0-7.0% of their CD8+ T cells.

The CDR3 contains 11 residues. CDR1 and CDR2 (germline): LNHNV, YYDKDF (reference sequence). With respect to this clonotype: Its antigen remains unknown.

TCRdb re-analyzed the 5' RACE reads; it lists each CDR3 protein once, without DNA. The sample yields 440,000 or so distinct CDR3 sequences, of which the top ten take up more than 7%. The chain employs TRBV15 and TRBJ2-2; TCRdb's D gene call, TRBD2, goes unchecked for lack of DNA. The sequencing sample was made of blood T cells: a sorted CD56 or NKG2C T cell subset, CD4+ or CD8+ T cells, or bulk PBMC T cells (not recorded which). The receptor was isolated from a woman between 18 and 70 years old in good health. The CDR3: CATRTSRELFF. Based on the CDR3 plus reference TRBV15 and TRBJ2-2, the full variable domain is DAMVIQNPRYQVTQFGKPVTLSCSQTLNHNVMYWYQQKSSQAPKLLFHYYDKDFNNEADTPDNFQSRRPNTSFCFLDIRSPGLGDTAMYLCATRTSRELFFGEGSRLTVL.